The rows below give T cell receptor beta chains drawn from one sample of a study of blood T cell repertoires in COVID-19. The assay was immunoSEQ multiplex PCR, and TCRdb's table has in-frame clones only and misses some. The data contain 64,000 or so clones, approximately 91% of them seen just once; the ten biggest clones take up 1.5% to 2%. The specimen sequenced was peripheral blood. The receptors here all came from a human donor in a cohort sampled during active COVID-19. Both conserved end residues are part of each CDR3. Fields, in order: V gene, J gene, CDR3 protein.

>TRBV4-2|TRBJ1-1
CASSQSPSGTEAFF
>TRBV7-2|TRBJ2-1
CASSILAGGYNEQFF
>TRBV27|TRBJ2-5
CASSSPSQGQETQYF
>TRBV2|TRBJ1-3
CASRPTSSGNTIYF
>TRBV5-1|TRBJ2-3
CASKSMGPRPTDTQYF
>TRBV6-6|TRBJ2-2
CASSRGQGATIAGELFF
>TRBV27|TRBJ1-1
CASSLSPGNTEAFF
>TRBV28|TRBJ1-2
CASSRRLVRDSYGYTF
>TRBV10-1|TRBJ2-4
CASSDTGQGGNIQYF
>TRBV19|TRBJ2-1
CASSIKRDRVGGEQFF
>TRBV7-8|TRBJ2-7
CASRLTGTGGAYEQYF
>TRBV2|TRBJ1-4
CASSEAGQRGVKLFF
>TRBV4-1|TRBJ1-6
CASSQDPGGASSYNSPLHF
>TRBV2|TRBJ1-4
CASSPDRYNEKLFF
>TRBV6-5|TRBJ1-1
CASSYSGPGGTEAFF
>TRBV6-2/TRBV6-3|TRBJ2-7
CASSYSGTGSYEQYF
>TRBV7-9|TRBJ2-7
CASSSSGSSYEQYF
>TRBV10-3|TRBJ1-5
CAISEAGGPGQPQHF
>TRBV19|TRBJ2-5
CASSFTGGTETQYF
>TRBV7-3|TRBJ2-5
CASSLGILAGKETQYF
>TRBV10-3|TRBJ2-2
CAITWDREAGELFF
>TRBV7-9|TRBJ2-1
CASSETSRAPFF
>TRBV7-3|TRBJ2-5
CASSPHGDRAETQYF
>TRBV29-1|TRBJ2-7
CSVKSGWYEQYF
>TRBV19|TRBJ2-2
CASSIFNTGELFF
>TRBV19|TRBJ2-3
CASRRTSETDTQYF
>TRBV7-2|TRBJ1-5
CASSLAAFRTGNQPQHF
>TRBV3-1/TRBV3-2|TRBJ2-1
CASSTRSEQFF
>TRBV7-9|TRBJ1-5
CASSLAQFGQPQHF
>TRBV2|TRBJ1-5
CASSEYRAGKYSNQPQHF
>TRBV27|TRBJ1-4
CASSQDRLTTNEKLFF
>TRBV14|TRBJ1-1
CASSPRLGSNTEAFF
>TRBV6-2/TRBV6-3|TRBJ2-1
CASSYGGSNFF
>TRBV15|TRBJ2-1
CATSPTRGGSSLNEQFF
>TRBV25-1|TRBJ1-3
CASSEWGFSGNTIYF
>TRBV4-1|TRBJ1-2
CASSQGKPGQGVYGYTF
>TRBV6-2/TRBV6-3|TRBJ2-2
CASSYVAGGPSGELFF
>TRBV28|TRBJ1-1
CASSPDRISNTEAFF
>TRBV12-5|TRBJ2-1
CASALNNEQFF
>TRBV6-6|TRBJ2-1
CASSYLRESNNEQFF
>TRBV6-1|TRBJ1-3
CASSEAGPGNTIYF
>TRBV7-9|TRBJ2-5
CASSLRGTSLETQYF
>TRBV19|TRBJ2-7
CASSIFGQYEQYF
>TRBV5-4|TRBJ2-1
CASSLGLAGRTNNEQFF
>TRBV9|TRBJ1-2
CASSVEGRTGVYGYTF